This T cell receptor beta chain was recorded in a study of Ad26.COV2.S vaccination and SARS-CoV-2 variants. Broader study findings: Similar non-spike TCR breadth was observed in recipients of vaccine and of placebo.

Germline V gene sequence: CDR1 KGHSH, CDR2 LQKENI. This CDR3 spans 12 amino acids. V was cut by 6 bases and J by 4 bases, with 10 bases left in between. Repertoires were generated with immunoSEQ multiplex PCR, while TCRdb's copy carries only in-frame clones and drops some. The repertoire holds about 400,000 clones, with approximately 91% as singletons. Treatment described: approximately 18 received Ad26.COV2.S at low or high dose, single or two shots; roughly five received placebo; per-sample allocation not given. On day 63 after the first injection, vaccine and placebo recipients gave samples. Regarding this clone: Antigen specificity is unknown.

The rearrangement uses TRBV18 and TRBJ2-7; no clear D gene. The material was peripheral blood, obtained in a trial of Ad26.COV2.S vaccine versus placebo. This TCR derives from a person aged 18-65 years who received the Ad26.COV2.S COVID-19 vaccine or a placebo. CDR3 nucleotides: TGTGCCAGCTCCCGGCTAGGTTACGAGCAGTACTTC. Translation gives CASSRLGYEQYF.